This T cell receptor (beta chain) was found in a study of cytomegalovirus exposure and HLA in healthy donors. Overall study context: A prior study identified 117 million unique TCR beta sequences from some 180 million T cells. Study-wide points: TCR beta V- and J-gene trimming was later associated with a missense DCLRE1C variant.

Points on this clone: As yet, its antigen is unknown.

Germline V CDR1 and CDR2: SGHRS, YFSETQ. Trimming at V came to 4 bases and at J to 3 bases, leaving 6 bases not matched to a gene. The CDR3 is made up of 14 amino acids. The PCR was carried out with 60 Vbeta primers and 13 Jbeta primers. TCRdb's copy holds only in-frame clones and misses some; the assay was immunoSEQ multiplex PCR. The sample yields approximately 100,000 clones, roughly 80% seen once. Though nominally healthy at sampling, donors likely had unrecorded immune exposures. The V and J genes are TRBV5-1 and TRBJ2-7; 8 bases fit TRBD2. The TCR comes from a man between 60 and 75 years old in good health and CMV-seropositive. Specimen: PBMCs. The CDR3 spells CASSGSGTSYEQYF. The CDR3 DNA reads TGCGCCAGCAGCGGTTCCGGGACTAGCTACGAGCAGTACTTC.